This TCR beta chain stems from a study of vaccination and CD4 T cells after COVID-19. About the research overall: Those taking part got two shots of either the BNT162b2 or the mRNA-1273 vaccine.

Sequencing of cultured CD4+ T cell DNA used the Oncomine TCR Beta short-read assay. From CD4+ T cells that had been cultured, genomic DNA was extracted. TCRdb redid the calling of the PCR reads with MiXCR, one entry per CDR3 protein. The sample contains about 7,200 distinct CDR3 sequences, approximately 40% of which appear only once. A word on this clonotype: Its antigen is still unknown.

Treatment in this sample: roughly ten-day PBMC culture with coronavirus spike peptide pools or control peptides (ViraFEST assay). Unexposed donor CD4+ T cells predated the COVID-19 pandemic, collected 2011-2018. V was trimmed by 4 bases and J by 2 bases, leaving 0 bases between them. Looked up from germline, CDR1 is MNHEY and CDR2 is SMNVEV (reference sequence). The CDR3 loop spans 10 amino acids. The receptor comes from a human donor in good health. The chain couples TRBV27 to TRBJ2-7; D is ambiguous. Sequencing was performed on CD4+ T cells from blood, cultured in vitro. The CDR3 sequence: CASSSYEQYF. The CDR3 nucleotides are TGTGCCAGCAGTTCCTACGAGCAGTACTTC.